This TCR beta chain was profiled in a study of regulatory T cells in long-lasting Graves disease. Regarding the study as a whole: Less diverse TCR repertoires were seen in persistent Graves' patients than in newly diagnosed ones. What was studied was peripheral blood only, and not thyroid tissue.

In regard to this clonotype: Its specificity is unknown.

Regarding time point: persistent/refractory GD, antithyroid drugs over 5 years with positive TRAb. Construction of the TCR library relied on RNA isolated from PBMCs. Recruitment took place at an endocrinology department in Xi'an, China. Into tubes containing EDTA, approximately 8.9 milliliters of peripheral blood were drawn. The germline V gene encodes CDR1 LNHNV and CDR2 YYDKDF (reference sequence). Trimming removed 1 base at V and 0 bases at J, with 9 bases between. This CDR3 has 15 amino acids. Through Arm-PCR of CDR3 regions and iRepertoire HTBI primers, TCR beta libraries were built. MiXCR, run by TCRdb on the multiplex PCR reads, gives a single entry per CDR3 protein. This table holds roughly 430,000 distinct CDR3 sequences, around 20% found once.

The TCR was taken from a female donor with Graves disease. This specimen was peripheral blood mononuclear cells (PBMCs), taken when the disease was refractory, from a patient treated with antithyroid drugs. This sequence joins TRBV15 and TRBJ1-1, with D possibly matching TRBD1 (5 bases). CDR3 nucleotides: TGTGCCACCAGCAGAGGGGCAGGGTTGAACACTGAAGCTTTCTTT. Translation gives CATSRGAGLNTEAFF.